This is a list of T cell receptor beta chains from one sample in a study of cytomegalovirus exposure and HLA in healthy donors. The protocol was immunoSEQ multiplex PCR, while the TCRdb copy is restricted to in-frame clones and leaves out a portion. The data show 100,000 to 150,000 clones, with roughly 73% seen just once and about 4.5% held by the top ten. Sequencing used PBMCs. These receptors were taken from a man aged 55-75 years in good health and CMV-seropositive. Each CDR3 is given with its conserved first and last residue. Fields, in order: J gene, clone size, CDR3 length, D gene, V gene, CDR3 DNA, CDR3 protein. A D gene is named only where the DNA matches it firmly. The size field is filled for only some rows; it gives once, few, many or a size class.

TRBJ1-2	.	14	.	TRBV4-1	TGCGCCAGCACCCCCCGAGACAGCTACTATGGCTACACCTTC	CASTPRDSYYGYTF
TRBJ1-5	.	14	TRBD1	TRBV29-1	TGCAGCGTTGGAGTTACAGGGGTTGGCCAGCCCCAGCATTTT	CSVGVTGVGQPQHF
TRBJ1-1	.	13	TRBD1	TRBV10-3	TGTGCCATCGTGGGACAGGGTGGAACTGAAGCTTTCTTT	CAIVGQGGTEAFF
TRBJ2-3	.	15	TRBD2	TRBV6-5	TGTGCCAGCAGACCGCCGGGACTAAAGAGCTATACGCAGTATTTT	CASRPPGLKSYTQYF
TRBJ1-2	.	13	.	TRBV5-4	TGTGCCAGCAGTCCAGGGCCGAGCTATGGCTACACCTTC	CASSPGPSYGYTF
TRBJ1-2	once	14	TRBD1	TRBV5-1	TGCGCCAGCAGACCAATGACAGGGAACTATGGCTACACCTTC	CASRPMTGNYGYTF
TRBJ2-3	.	14	TRBD2	TRBV12-5	TGTGCTAGTGGTTTGACTAGCGGGTTAGATACGCAGTATTTT	CASGLTSGLDTQYF
TRBJ1-6	.	14	.	TRBV9	TGTGCCAGCAGCGTAAATCAGGGATATTCACCCCTCCACTTT	CASSVNQGYSPLHF
TRBJ1-4	.	16	.	TRBV5-1	TGCGCCAGCAGCGGGGCCCCTACCTTGGGAGGAGAAAAACTGTTTTTT	CASSGAPTLGGEKLFF
TRBJ1-2	once	15	.	TRBV6-1	TGTGCCAGCAGTGCGGGACTGGGAAGGTCTGAGGGCTACACCTTC	CASSAGLGRSEGYTF
TRBJ1-1	.	15	.	TRBV5-5	TGTGCCAGCACCCCTGAGCCGGGGTATGACACTGAAGCTTTCTTT	CASTPEPGYDTEAFF
TRBJ1-3	.	14	TRBD1	TRBV28	TGTGCCAGCCTCGGACAGGGAGGAGGAAACACCATATATTTT	CASLGQGGGNTIYF
TRBJ2-3	few	14	.	TRBV19	TGTGCCAGTCGATATGGTGGGGCCGCAGATACGCAGTATTTT	CASRYGGAADTQYF
TRBJ2-1	.	15	TRBD2	TRBV10-2	TGCGCCAGCAGGGCCCGACTAGCGGGAAACAATGAGCAGTTCTTC	CASRARLAGNNEQFF
TRBJ2-5	few	17	TRBD1	TRBV4-2	TGTGCCAGCAGCCAAGAAAGGGGACAGGGGGCTTGGGAGACCCAGTACTTC	CASSQERGQGAWETQYF
TRBJ2-2	.	14	.	TRBV5-1	TGCGCCAGCAGCAAAGGGGGGGACACCGGGGAGCTGTTTTTT	CASSKGGDTGELFF
TRBJ1-1	.	13	TRBD1	TRBV6-5	TGTGCCAGCCGACAGGGGACCAACACTGAAGCTTTCTTT	CASRQGTNTEAFF
TRBJ2-1	.	15	TRBD2	TRBV6-5	TGTGCCAGCAGTCGACTAGCCCGACCCTACAATGAGCAGTTCTTC	CASSRLARPYNEQFF
TRBJ2-5	.	15	TRBD2	TRBV4-1	TGCGCCAGCAGCCGGTTAGCGGGAACTCAAGAGACCCAGTACTTC	CASSRLAGTQETQYF
TRBJ2-2	few	14	.	TRBV15	TGTGCCACCAGCTCCCGGACAAGAAACGGGGAGCTGTTTTTT	CATSSRTRNGELFF
TRBJ2-7	.	14	TRBD1	TRBV30	TGTGCCTGGAGTGTCGGGACAGGGGCCTACGAGCAGTACTTC	CAWSVGTGAYEQYF
TRBJ1-3	few	16	.	TRBV30	TGTGCCTGGAGTTTACATCAGACTGGATTAGGAAACACCATATATTTT	CAWSLHQTGLGNTIYF
TRBJ2-7	many	16	.	TRBV28	TGTGCCAGCACCCTTGCCCCTGGACAGCCAGCCTACGAGCAGTACTTC	CASTLAPGQPAYEQYF
TRBJ2-3	few	20	TRBD2	TRBV30	TGTGCCTGGAGTTCGAACTCCGGGACTAGCGGGGGGGCCGTCCGCGATACGCAGTATTTT	CAWSSNSGTSGGAVRDTQYF
TRBJ1-6	.	16	.	TRBV5-1	TGCGCCAGCAGCTCCGGGACTGGAAGACCAAATTCACCCCTCCACTTT	CASSSGTGRPNSPLHF
TRBJ1-4	many	16	TRBD1	TRBV5-1	TGCGCCAGCAGCCGAATGACAGGGACAGTTGGTGAAAAACTGTTTTTT	CASSRMTGTVGEKLFF
TRBJ1-2	.	13	.	TRBV5-1	TGCGCCAGCAGGATAGGGGGAAACTATGGCTACACCTTC	CASRIGGNYGYTF
TRBJ1-6	.	15	.	TRBV11-2	TGTGCCAGCAGCTTCGGTAGAAGATTATATTCACCCCTCCACTTT	CASSFGRRLYSPLHF
TRBJ2-3	.	14	.	TRBV14	TGTGCCAGCAGCCAAGAGAATTGGAGGCCTTCGCAGTATTTT	CASSQENWRPSQYF